Listed below are T cell receptor beta chains from one sample, sequenced in a study of T cell repertoires in cytomegalovirus infection. Each CDR3 protein gets one entry after TCRdb re-called the reads with MiXCR. The profile shows about 310,000 distinct CDR3 sequences, about a sixth of them singletons. Sequenced sample: PBMCs. The origin of the receptors is a human donor in good health (CMV status not recorded). Some clones in this sample may be carry-over from other donors' samples. The CDR3 runs from the conserved cysteine through the conserved F or W. The order of the fields is V gene, D gene, J gene, CDR3 protein. D genes are given only for firm matches.

>TRBV5-1|NA|TRBJ2-3
CASSPDGKGPTDTQYF
>TRBV7-9|TRBD1|TRBJ2-7
CASSLQGEFYEQYF
>TRBV23-1|NA|TRBJ1-5
CASSQSHQYSNQPQHF
>TRBV12-3/TRBV12-4|TRBD1|TRBJ1-1
CASSFDRVPEAFF
>TRBV6-2/TRBV6-3|TRBD1|TRBJ1-2
CASRERTGVNGYTF
>TRBV10-3|TRBD1|TRBJ2-3
CATNLQGSTDTQYF
>TRBV7-9|TRBD1|TRBJ1-4
CASTTSGMDRDQTEKLFF
>TRBV19|NA|TRBJ1-1
CASSIQGLNTEAFF
>TRBV20-1|TRBD1|TRBJ1-2
CSASGTGYYGYTF
>TRBV27|TRBD1|TRBJ1-2
CASSSTGTGPNYGYTF
>TRBV4-1|NA|TRBJ2-7
CASSQDRGAASTMYEQYF
>TRBV28|TRBD2|TRBJ2-6
CASSPLGGSGAGANVLTF
>TRBV4-1|NA|TRBJ1-6
CASSQDRPGPDNSPLHF
>TRBV4-1|NA|TRBJ2-7
CASSQVATGPYEQYF
>TRBV2|TRBD2|TRBJ2-1
CASSDSRTSGGPSSSYNEQFF
>TRBV6-6|TRBD1|TRBJ1-1
CASSYTTGKAFF